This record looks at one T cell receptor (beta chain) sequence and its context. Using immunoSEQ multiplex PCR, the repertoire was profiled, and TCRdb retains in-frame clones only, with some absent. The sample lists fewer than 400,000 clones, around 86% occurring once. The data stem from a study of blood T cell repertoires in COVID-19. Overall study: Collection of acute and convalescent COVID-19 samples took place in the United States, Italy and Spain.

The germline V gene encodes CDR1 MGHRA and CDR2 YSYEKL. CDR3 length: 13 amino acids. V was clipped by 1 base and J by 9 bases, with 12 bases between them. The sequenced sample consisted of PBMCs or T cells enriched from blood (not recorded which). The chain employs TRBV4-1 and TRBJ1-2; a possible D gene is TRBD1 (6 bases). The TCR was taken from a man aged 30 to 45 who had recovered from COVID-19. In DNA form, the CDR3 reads TGCGCCAGCAGCCAAGGGGGGGGCAATAGCTACACCTTC. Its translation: CASSQGGGNSYTF.